Detailed here is one T cell receptor beta chain. The data belong to a study of blood T cell repertoires in COVID-19. In the study overall: From the United States, Italy and Spain came samples of acute and convalescent COVID-19.

TCRdb's table, derived via immunoSEQ multiplex PCR, lists solely in-frame clones and lacks some. The sample has approximately 210,000 clones, about four fifths seen once. The CDR3 runs to 15 residues. Trimming removed 11 bases from V and 1 base from J, with 18 bases in between. Germline loops: CDR1 LNHDA, CDR2 SQIVND (reference sequence). The chain recombines TRBV19 with TRBJ2-1; a possible D gene is TRBD2 (6 bases). The receptor's source is a woman between 65 and 79 years old with active or convalescent COVID-19. Sequencing was carried out using peripheral blood. CDR3 DNA: TGTGCCCAACGGGGTAGCGGTTTGTCCTACAATGAGCAGTTCTTC. Translation gives CAQRGSGLSYNEQFF.